This entry describes one T cell receptor (beta chain). No antigen is known for it. Germline CDR1 is SGHDN and CDR2 is FVKESK. This CDR3 has 14 residues. J was trimmed by 6 bases and V by 4 bases; bases with no gene match: 5. Researchers ran the PCR with 60 Vbeta and 13 Jbeta primers. As processed by the authors: It was a later analysis that counted some 80 million unique TCR beta chains, of which 9 million to 13 million were shared. Clones were read by immunoSEQ multiplex PCR, and TCRdb kept only the in-frame ones, dropping some. The DNA was the basis for D and trimming; V, J and clone size are from that table. The table lists 97,000 or so clones, over 65% of them singletons, with 2.5% to 3% in the top ten. This sample stems from a study of cytomegalovirus exposure and HLA in healthy donors. Points from the study as a whole: In a later analysis, TCR association rates varied by HLA locus: DRB1 most, HLA-C fewest. Presence/absence analysis assumed near-uniform sequencing depth across donors. The investigators catalogued 164 TCR beta chains as cytomegalovirus-associated.

The rearrangement joins TRBV14 to TRBJ2-7; 11 positions agree with TRBD1. This TCR derives from a man between 40 and 49 years old in good health and CMV-seronegative. Sequences were obtained from PBMCs. CDR3 DNA sequence: TGTGCCAGCAGCCCCGGGACAGGGGGGTTCGAGCAGTACTTC. Translated: CASSPGTGGFEQYF.